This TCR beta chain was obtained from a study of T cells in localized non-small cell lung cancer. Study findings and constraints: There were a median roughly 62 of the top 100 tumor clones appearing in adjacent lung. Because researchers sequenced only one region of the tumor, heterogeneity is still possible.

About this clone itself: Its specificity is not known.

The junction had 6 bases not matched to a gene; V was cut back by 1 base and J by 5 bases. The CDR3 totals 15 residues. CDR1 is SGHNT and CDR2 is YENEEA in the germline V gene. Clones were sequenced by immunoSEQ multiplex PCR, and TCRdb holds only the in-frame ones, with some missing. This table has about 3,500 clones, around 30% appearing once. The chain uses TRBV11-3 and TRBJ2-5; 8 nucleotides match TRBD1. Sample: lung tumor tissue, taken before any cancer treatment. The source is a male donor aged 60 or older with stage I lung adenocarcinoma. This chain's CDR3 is CASSLGTGSSETQYF. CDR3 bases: TGTGCCAGCAGCTTAGGGACAGGGTCCTCCGAGACCCAGTACTTC.